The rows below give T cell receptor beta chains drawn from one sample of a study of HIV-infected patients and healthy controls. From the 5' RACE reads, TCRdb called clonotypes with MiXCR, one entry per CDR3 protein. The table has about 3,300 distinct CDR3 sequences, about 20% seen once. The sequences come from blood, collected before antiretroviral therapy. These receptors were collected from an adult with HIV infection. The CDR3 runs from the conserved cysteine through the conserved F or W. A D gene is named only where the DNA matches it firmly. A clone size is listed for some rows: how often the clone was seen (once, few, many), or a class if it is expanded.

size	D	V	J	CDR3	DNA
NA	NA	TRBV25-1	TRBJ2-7	CASSAQGYEQYF	TGTGCCAGCAGTGCGCAGGGGTACGAGCAGTACTTC
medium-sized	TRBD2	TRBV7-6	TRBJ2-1	CASSPRTSGGATYNEQFF	TGTGCCAGCAGCCCGCGGACTAGCGGGGGGGCGACCTACAATGAGCAGTTCTTC
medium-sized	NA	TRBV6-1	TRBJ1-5	CASSLAGVDNQPQHF	TGTGCCAGCAGTCTGGCAGGGGTCGACAATCAGCCCCAGCATTTT
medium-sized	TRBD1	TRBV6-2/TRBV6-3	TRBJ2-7	CASSSGQGDEQYF	TGTGCCAGCTCGTCGGGACAGGGGGACGAGCAGTACTTC
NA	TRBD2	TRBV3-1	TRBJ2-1	CASSDLAGGSYNEQFF	TGTGCCAGCAGCGACCTAGCGGGGGGCTCCTACAATGAGCAGTTCTTC
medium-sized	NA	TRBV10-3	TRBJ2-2	CAITRSPNTGELFF	TGTGCCATCACCCGGAGCCCGAACACCGGGGAGCTGTTTTTT
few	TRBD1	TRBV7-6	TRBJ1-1	CASSLWSGGLPEAFF	TGTGCCAGCAGCTTATGGTCAGGGGGCCTCCCCGAAGCTTTCTTT
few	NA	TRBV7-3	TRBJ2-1	CASSLPGPLGNEQFF	TGTGCCAGCAGCTTGCCCGGGCCCCTTGGGAATGAGCAGTTCTTC
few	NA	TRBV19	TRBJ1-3	CASSMGIITGNTIYF	TGTGCCAGTAGTATGGGTATTATCACTGGAAACACCATATATTTT
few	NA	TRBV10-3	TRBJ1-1	CAISERGTEAFF	TGTGCCATCAGTGAGAGGGGAACTGAAGCTTTCTTT
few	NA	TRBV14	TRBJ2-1	CASSYGLIGSNEQFF	TGTGCCAGCAGCTACGGGCTGATCGGATCCAATGAGCAGTTCTTC
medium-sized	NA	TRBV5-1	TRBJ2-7	CASSLGPFDEQYF	TGCGCCAGCAGCTTGGGGCCGTTTGACGAGCAGTACTTC
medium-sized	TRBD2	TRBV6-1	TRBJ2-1	CASSERAGGSYNEQFF	TGTGCCAGCAGTGAGAGAGCGGGGGGTTCCTACAATGAGCAGTTCTTC
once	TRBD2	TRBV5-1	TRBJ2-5	CASSFGPSRGYQETQYF	TGCGCCAGCAGCTTTGGTCCCTCGCGGGGGTACCAAGAGACCCAGTACTTC
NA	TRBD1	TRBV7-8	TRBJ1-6	CASSLWDRNSPLHF	TGTGCCAGCAGCTTATGGGACAGGAATTCACCCCTCCACTTT
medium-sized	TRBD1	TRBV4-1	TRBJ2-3	CASSQATGQGTDTQYF	TGCGCCAGCAGCCAAGCGACGGGACAGGGGACAGATACGCAGTATTTT
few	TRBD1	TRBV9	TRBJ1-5	CASSSRQGGQPQHF	TGTGCCAGCAGCTCCCGACAGGGCGGACAGCCCCAGCATTTT
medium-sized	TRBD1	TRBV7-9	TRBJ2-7	CASSLDSGQGVDEQYF	TGTGCCAGCAGCTTAGACTCCGGACAGGGTGTAGACGAGCAGTACTTC
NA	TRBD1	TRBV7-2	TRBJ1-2	CASSGGGQSTYGYTF	TGTGCCAGCAGCGGGGGGGGACAGTCAACGTATGGCTACACCTTC
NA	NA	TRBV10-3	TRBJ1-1	CAISPNMNTEAFF	TGTGCCATCAGTCCCAACATGAACACTGAAGCTTTCTTT
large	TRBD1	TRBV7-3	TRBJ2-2	CASSPYPWDSTGELFF	TGTGCCAGCAGCCCCTACCCCTGGGACAGCACCGGGGAGCTGTTTTTT
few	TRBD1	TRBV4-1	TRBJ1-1	CASSTRTGNNTEAFF	TGCGCCAGCAGCACGCGGACAGGGAACAACACTGAAGCTTTCTTT
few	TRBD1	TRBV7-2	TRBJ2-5	CASSSGQGQETQYF	TGTGCCAGCAGCTCTGGACAGGGTCAAGAGACCCAGTACTTC
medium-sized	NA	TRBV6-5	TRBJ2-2	CASASDNTGELFF	TGTGCCAGCGCATCAGATAACACCGGGGAGCTGTTTTTT
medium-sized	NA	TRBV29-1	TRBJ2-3	CSVEVVDGAAQYF	TGCAGCGTTGAAGTTGTAGACGGAGCCGCGCAGTATTTT
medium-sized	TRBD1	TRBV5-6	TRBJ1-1	CASSLFGQGGNTEAFF	TGTGCCAGCAGCTTATTCGGACAGGGAGGGAACACTGAAGCTTTCTTT
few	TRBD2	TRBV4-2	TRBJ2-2	CASSLPGLAGTGELFF	TGTGCCAGCAGCCTACCGGGACTAGCGGGGACCGGGGAGCTGTTTTTT
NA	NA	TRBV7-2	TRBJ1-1	CASSLDSVGWTEAFF	TGTGCCAGCAGCTTAGATTCTGTGGGCTGGACTGAAGCTTTCTTT
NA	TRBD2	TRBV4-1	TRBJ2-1	CASSHPGTSGGDEQFF	TGCGCCAGCAGCCATCCTGGGACTAGCGGGGGGGATGAGCAGTTCTTC
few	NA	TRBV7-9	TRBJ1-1	CASSLASGRAAEAFF	TGTGCCAGCAGCTTAGCTTCAGGGCGGGCCGCTGAAGCTTTCTTT
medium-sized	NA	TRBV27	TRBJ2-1	CASGFGRGISYNEQFF	TGTGCCAGCGGCTTTGGGCGGGGAATCTCCTACAATGAGCAGTTCTTC
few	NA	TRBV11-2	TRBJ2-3	CASSLGASTDTQYF	TGTGCCAGCAGCTTGGGTGCTAGCACAGATACGCAGTATTTT
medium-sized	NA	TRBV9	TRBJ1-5	CASSAGDDQPQHF	TGTGCCAGCAGCGCCGGGGACGATCAGCCCCAGCATTTT
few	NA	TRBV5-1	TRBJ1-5	CASSLGVGHYSNQPQHF	TGCGCCAGCAGCTTGGGTGTCGGTCATTATAGCAATCAGCCCCAGCATTTT
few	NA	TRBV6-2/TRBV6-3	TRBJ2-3	CASSYRAADTQYF	TGTGCCAGCAGTTACCGGGCAGCAGATACGCAGTATTTT
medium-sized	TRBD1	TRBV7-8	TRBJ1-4	CASSLVTGREKLFF	TGTGCCAGCAGCTTAGTGACAGGGAGGGAAAAACTGTTTTTT
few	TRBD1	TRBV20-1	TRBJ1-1	CSATRQGLKNTEAFF	TGCAGTGCTACCCGACAGGGGCTTAAGAACACTGAAGCTTTCTTT
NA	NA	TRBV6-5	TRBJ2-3	CASSLDRYTDTQYF	TGTGCCAGCAGTCTCGACAGGTACACAGATACGCAGTATTTT
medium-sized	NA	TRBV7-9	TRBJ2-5	CASSPDQSGAQYF	TGTGCCAGCAGCCCCGACCAGTCAGGGGCCCAGTACTTC
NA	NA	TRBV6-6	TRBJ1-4	CASSALNNEKLFF	TGTGCCAGCAGTGCCCTTAATAATGAAAAACTGTTTTTT